Listed here are 27 T cell receptor beta chains from one sample, sequenced in a study of T-cell reconstitution after alpha-beta-depleted transplantation in children (TCRdb year 2016). Receptor amplification or capture employed PCR. Sequencing used an Illumina HiSeq 2500. To normalize quantification of the TCRbeta repertoire, the TCR libraries were built with molecular barcoding that relied on unique molecular identifiers. TCRdb applied fastp at Q25 and MiXCR to the public reads, then kept only in-frame beta chains. Identical CDR3 proteins give one entry, which carries the most common genes and DNA. The sample contains a few hundred thousand distinct CDR3 sequences, 10% of them found a single time. The ten largest account for more than 2% of the sample. Sequencing used PBMCs from the stem cell graft donor, obtained from the stem cell graft. The origin of the receptors is a human donor who donated a stem cell graft to a child with acute lymphoblastic leukemia.

This clonotype occurred a few times. The chain uses TRBV7-8 and TRBJ2-1; 8 bases align to TRBD2. This CDR3 has 17 residues. Germline values: CDR1 SGHVS, CDR2 FQNEAQ. The ends lost 4 bases at V and 5 bases at J; junction bases unmatched: 13. CDR3: CASSYRRPGGGNNEQFF. The CDR3 DNA follows: TGTGCCAGCAGCTATCGACGGCCGGGCGGGGGGAACAATGAGCAGTTCTTC.

The genes are TRBV5-6 and TRBJ2-7, with D unclear. Germline V CDR1 and CDR2: SGHDT, YYEEEE. CDR3 length: 13 amino acids. Trimming removed 2 bases at V and 2 bases at J, with 8 bases between. The CDR3 DNA follows: TGTGCCAGCAGCTTTGGGCACCCCTACGAGCAGTACTTC. It is translated as CASSFGHPYEQYF.

V usage is TRBV7-9 and J usage is TRBJ2-7; D is uncertain. CDR1 and CDR2 from the germline V gene are SEHNR and FQNEAQ (reference sequence). With 2 bases removed from V and 5 bases from J, the gap between germline ends came to 13 bases. The length of the CDR3 is 14 residues. CDR3 residues: CASSLTLGFHEQYF. The CDR3 DNA sequence: TGTGCCAGCAGCTTAACCCTGGGGTTCCACGAGCAGTACTTC. The variable domain in full, with the rest retrieved from reference TRBV7-9 and TRBJ2-7, is DTGVSQNPRHKITKRGQNVTFRCDPISEHNRLYWYRQTLGQGPEFLTYFQNEAQLEKSRLLSDRFSAERPKGSFSTLEIQRTEQGDSAMYLCASSLTLGFHEQYFGPGTRLTVT.

The CDR3 loop is CASSPRGMEAFF. In DNA, the CDR3 is TGTGCCAGCTCACCAAGGGGGATGGAAGCTTTCTTT. V is TRBV18 and J is TRBJ1-1, with D perhaps matching TRBD1 (6 bases). The CDR3 loop spans 12 amino acids. Germline V CDR1 and CDR2: KGHSH, LQKENI. Trimming stripped 2 bases from V and 8 bases from J, with 9 bases between.

This clonotype was detected ten times or more. The V call is TRBV6-5, the J call TRBJ2-7; D uncertain. The germline V and J ends were trimmed by 0 bases and 3 bases, with 9 bases remaining between them. The length of the CDR3 is 14 residues. Looked up from germline, CDR1 is MNHEY and CDR2 is SVGAGI. The CDR3 DNA reads TGTGCCAGCAGTTACTCGATTGGGGACTACGAGCAGTACTTC. Translating gives CASSYSIGDYEQYF.

This clonotype occurred a few times. The chain is built from TRBV6-2 or TRBV6-3 and TRBJ2-3; no reliable D call. V lost 8 bases and J 2 bases, leaving 14 bases between the germline ends. The CDR3 runs 14 residues. Germline CDR1 MNHEY, CDR2 SVGEGT. CDR3 bases: TGTGCCAGCGGGTCCTCGCCCCCCACAGATACGCAGTATTTT. The encoded protein is CASGSSPPTDTQYF.

This clonotype came up many times. The chain employs TRBV28 and TRBJ2-1; D might be TRBD2 (5 bases). V was clipped by 6 bases and J by 5 bases, with 26 bases between them. Germline V gene lookup returns CDR1 MDHEN and CDR2 SYDVKM. The CDR3 loop spans 18 amino acids. CDR3 in amino acids: CASSYTRKTNQKNNEQFF. CDR3 sequence (DNA): TGTGCCAGCAGCTACACCCGAAAGACTAACCAAAAGAACAATGAGCAGTTCTTC.

The sample holds a few counts of this clonotype. This chain links TRBV4-3 with TRBJ2-7; D not certain. Germline values: CDR1 LGHNA, CDR2 YSLEER. V lost 2 bases to trimming and J lost 6 bases, with 11 bases between them. The CDR3 loop spans 13 amino acids. CDR3 in DNA: TGCGCCAGCAGCCAACGGGTAGGAGTCGAGCAGTACTTC. Translation gives CASSQRVGVEQYF.

This clonotype was counted a few times. This chain joins TRBV30 and TRBJ2-5; possibly TRBD1 for D (6 bases). Germline V gives CDR1 GTSNPN, CDR2 SVGIG (reference sequence). The CDR3 covers 15 residues. The V and J ends lost 7 bases and 2 bases respectively, with 20 bases between them. CDR3 loop: CASSDRSGGQETQYF. CDR3 DNA sequence: TGTGCCTCTTCAGACAGGTCCGGAGGTCAAGAGACCCAGTACTTC.

The chain uses TRBV10-2 and TRBJ2-1; D perhaps matches TRBD2 (6 bases). Germline CDR1 WSHSY, CDR2 SAAADI. Trimming removed 2 bases at V and 6 bases at J, with 14 bases between. The CDR3 length is 15 residues. CDR3 sequence (DNA): TGCGCCAGCAGTGAGAGTGGGAGGTGGAGCAATGAGCAGTTCTTC. Its translation is CASSESGRWSNEQFF.

This clonotype was counted a few times. For the CDR3, the DNA is TGTGCCAGCGAGAGGGACTACAATGAGCAGTTCTTC. Translation gives CASERDYNEQFF. This chain connects TRBV7-9 to TRBJ2-1, with D possibly matching TRBD2 (5 bases). The CDR3 consists of 12 residues. Between the trimmed V and J ends, which lost 8 bases and 3 bases, there was a span of 8 bases. Per the germline V gene, CDR1 is SEHNR and CDR2 is FQNEAQ (reference sequence).

In its sample, this clonotype was seen a few times. The chain links TRBV20-1 to TRBJ2-7; D remains ambiguous. The CDR3 runs 15 residues. The V gene's germline CDR1 is DFQATT and CDR2 SNEGSKA (reference sequence). Trimming shortened V by 3 bases and J by 7 bases, and 22 bases separated the two germline ends. As DNA, the CDR3 is TGCAGTGCTAGTAAATATGACACGCCTGGGCGTGAGCAGTACTTC. Residues: CSASKYDTPGREQYF.

This chain uses TRBV4-3 with TRBJ2-1; D ambiguous. The germline V and J ends were trimmed by 2 bases and 7 bases, with 15 bases remaining between them. Looked up from germline, CDR1 is LGHNA and CDR2 is YSLEER. This CDR3 spans 15 amino acids. CDR3 region: CASSQLGRTGNEQFF. As DNA, the CDR3 is TGCGCCAGCAGCCAACTAGGGCGAACGGGTAATGAGCAGTTCTTC.

The V and J genes are TRBV5-1 and TRBJ2-1, with 10 nucleotides matching TRBD2. The CDR3 covers 16 residues. In germline, CDR1 is SGHRS, CDR2 YFSETQ. Germline trimming cut 6 bases from V and 7 bases from J; bases unmatched to any gene: 13. CDR3 loop: CASINGPGLANNEQFF. The CDR3 DNA follows: TGCGCCAGCATCAATGGACCGGGACTAGCGAATAATGAGCAGTTCTTC.

This clonotype was counted a few times. J is TRBJ2-4 and V is TRBV12-3 or TRBV12-4; 8 positions match TRBD1. The CDR3 has 13 residues. V lost 2 bases, J lost 8 bases, and 2 bases stayed unmatched. Written as DNA, the CDR3 is TGTGCCAGCAGTTTACAGGGGGCGGACATTCAGTACTTC. Protein: CASSLQGADIQYF.

The chain links TRBV4-1 to TRBJ2-3, with 8 bases identical to TRBD1. V was pared by 0 bases and J by 3 bases, with 5 bases of the junction left unmatched. Germline-derived CDR1 and CDR2 are MGHRA and YSYEKL. The CDR3 has 16 residues. The CDR3 nucleotides are TGCGCCAGCAGCCAAGATCCTTACAGGGGGACAGATACGCAGTATTTT. Amino acid sequence: CASSQDPYRGTDTQYF.

This clonotype was seen more than once but under ten times. This chain connects TRBV7-9 to TRBJ1-5; D is unresolved. Germline V gives CDR1 SEHNR, CDR2 FQNEAQ (reference sequence). V lost 1 base, J lost 11 bases, and 15 bases lay in between. The CDR3 runs to 14 residues. CDR3 DNA: TGTGCCAGCAGCTTAGAGGCCCCGGGAGGGTCCCAGCATTTT. Translation gives CASSLEAPGGSQHF.

The chain links TRBV12-3 or TRBV12-4 to TRBJ2-7; 10 positions match TRBD1. The junction had 7 bases not matched to a gene; V was cut back by 6 bases and J by 5 bases. This CDR3 has 14 amino acids. The CDR3 DNA sequence: TGTGCCAGCAGCCTGACCGGGACAGGGGACGAGCAGTACTTC. Protein sequence: CASSLTGTGDEQYF.

This clonotype was recorded at least ten times. V usage is TRBV27 and J usage is TRBJ2-7; the D gene is possibly TRBD1 (7 bases). Trimming took 3 bases from V and 4 from J, leaving 16 bases between them. Germline loops: CDR1 MNHEY, CDR2 SMNVEV (reference sequence). The CDR3 is made up of 15 amino acids. CDR3 in amino acids: CASSLEGTEGYEQYF. CDR3 coding DNA: TGTGCCAGCAGTTTGGAGGGGACAGAAGGGTACGAGCAGTACTTC.

The sample holds a few counts of this clonotype. One junction end does not reproduce the germline sequence, and a read error may be involved. The chain employs TRBV7-7 and TRBJ2-2, with 8 bases that match TRBD1. CDR1 and CDR2 (germline): SSHAT, FNYEAQ (reference sequence). The CDR3 spans 14 residues. The CDR3 reads CASSDRGATGELFF. In DNA form, the CDR3 reads TGTGCTAGCAGCGACAGGGGTGCCACCGGGGAGCTGTTTTTT.

This clonotype was seen a handful of times. The CDR3 sequence: CASSDPGRPDTDTQYF. CDR3 in DNA: TGTGCCAGCAGCGACCCGGGACGGCCTGACACAGATACGCAGTATTTT. V is TRBV12-3 or TRBV12-4 and J is TRBJ2-3; D is perhaps TRBD1 or TRBD2 (5 bases each). V lost 6 bases to trimming and J lost 2 bases, with 18 bases between them. The CDR3 runs to 16 residues.

The V call is TRBV4-3, the J call TRBJ2-5; 10 bases align to TRBD1. The CDR3 loop spans 17 amino acids. CDR1 LGHNA and CDR2 YSLEER come from the germline V gene. Germline trimming cut 1 base from V and 5 bases from J; bases unmatched to any gene: 10. The CDR3, as DNA: TGCGCCAGCAGCCAAGGAGACAGGGGGCTATGGGGCGAGACCCAGTACTTC. Its protein is CASSQGDRGLWGETQYF.

The chain combines TRBV20-1 with TRBJ2-7, with TRBD2 matching 12 bases. The CDR3 covers 17 residues. Trimming at V came to 0 bases and at J to 6 bases, leaving 12 bases not matched to a gene. The germline gives CDR1 DFQATT, CDR2 SNEGSKA (reference sequence). CDR3 sequence: CSARDTLAGGQGTEQYF. The CDR3 DNA is TGCAGTGCTAGAGACACTCTAGCGGGAGGGCAGGGGACCGAGCAGTACTTC.

This clonotype has at least ten counts. The chain carries TRBV9 and TRBJ2-5; 13 positions agree with TRBD2. This CDR3 has 15 amino acids. Trimming removed 3 bases from V and 5 bases from J; junction bases left unmatched: 4. Germline CDR1 is SGDLS and CDR2 is YYNGEE. The CDR3 DNA is TGTGCCAGCAGCGAGGGACTAGCGGGAACGGAGACCCAGTACTTC. This sequence encodes CASSEGLAGTETQYF.

This clonotype came up a few times. The CDR3 DNA sequence: TGTGCCAGCAGCTCACAGGGGGCGGGTTCTGAAGCTTTCTTT. It codes for CASSSQGAGSEAFF. This sequence joins TRBV7-2 and TRBJ1-1, with TRBD1 matching over 9 bases. Germline lookup yields CDR1 SGHTA and CDR2 FQGNSA. CDR3 length equals 14 residues. The junction had 6 bases not matched to a gene; V was cut back by 4 bases and J by 6 bases.

The J gene is TRBJ1-1, the V gene TRBV20-1; no definite D call. CDR3 size: 12 residues. Looked up from germline, CDR1 is DFQATT and CDR2 is SNEGSKA (reference sequence). The V end was cut by 3 bases, the J end by 5 bases, with 10 bases between. CDR3 bases: TGCAGTGCTAGCTGGAGGATTACTGAAGCTTTCTTT. As protein: CSASWRITEAFF.

This clonotype was observed at least ten times. The chain is built from TRBV28 and TRBJ2-1, with TRBD2 identical over 10 bases. V gave up 6 bases and J gave up 4 bases; unmatched junction bases: 6. Germline V gene lookup returns CDR1 MDHEN and CDR2 SYDVKM. The CDR3 contains 15 residues. The CDR3 loop reads CASSQASGRYNEQFF. In nucleotides, the CDR3 is TGTGCCAGCAGCCAGGCTAGCGGGAGATACAATGAGCAGTTCTTC. The variable domain in full, completed from reference TRBV28 and TRBJ2-1, reads DVKVTQSSRYLVKRTGEKVFLECVQDMDHENMFWYRQDPGLGLRLIYFSYDVKMKEKGDIPEGYSVSREKKERFSLILESASTNQTSMYLCASSQASGRYNEQFFGPGTRLTVL.